This note documents a single T cell receptor (beta chain) sequence. Its antigen is unknown. Germline CDR1 is MGHDK and CDR2 is SYGVNS. The trim removed 7 bases at V and 1 base at J, leaving 7 bases unmatched. The CDR3 loop spans 15 amino acids. The sample comes from a study of cytomegalovirus exposure and HLA in healthy donors. Study observations and caveats: The study flagged about 150 TCR beta chains as cytomegalovirus-associated. The dataset shows that most TCR sequences were rare, while some public TCRs occurred in many donors. An apparent linkage of common viral pathogens to several of the most significant clusters emerged in a later analysis. What TCR beta sequences reportedly achieved was accurate prediction of HLA-A and HLA-B alleles in most subjects.

Both 60 Vbeta primers and 13 Jbeta primers went into the PCR. Assay: immunoSEQ multiplex PCR; the TCRdb copy retains only in-frame clones and omits some. The table records roughly 150,000 clones, about three quarters of them present only once. This sequence originates from a male donor in good health and CMV-seronegative. The sequencing sample was made of PBMCs. The V and J genes are TRBV25-1 and TRBJ2-7; 10 nucleotides match TRBD2. The CDR3 spells CASTPPTSGSYEQYF. CDR3 DNA: TGTGCCAGCACTCCCCCGACTAGCGGGTCCTACGAGCAGTACTTC.